The present TCR beta chain was sequenced within a study of post-analysis software for immune sequencing data. Overall study findings and caveats: There were five or six TRBV segments more frequent in patients than controls, and TRBV5-6, TRBV5-1 and TRBV20-1 were among them.

On this clonotype itself: The antigen is undetermined.

Each TCR beta cDNA library carried unique molecular identifiers. MiXCR, run by TCRdb on the PCR reads, gives a single entry per CDR3 protein. The table lists roughly 800,000 distinct CDR3 sequences, under 70% of them singletons, with 4.6% in the top ten. From germline, CDR1 is MNHEY and CDR2 SVGAGI. The length of the CDR3 is 15 residues. Trimming stripped 5 bases from V and 6 bases from J, with 18 bases between. Material for sequencing was blood. This chain links TRBV6-5 with TRBJ2-3; D is possibly TRBD1 (6 bases). The source of this sequence is a girl between 5 and 17 years old with multiple sclerosis. The CDR3 loop reads CASSPTDRVRDTQYF. In nucleotides, the CDR3 is TGTGCCAGCAGTCCAACGGACAGAGTTCGGGATACGCAGTATTTT.